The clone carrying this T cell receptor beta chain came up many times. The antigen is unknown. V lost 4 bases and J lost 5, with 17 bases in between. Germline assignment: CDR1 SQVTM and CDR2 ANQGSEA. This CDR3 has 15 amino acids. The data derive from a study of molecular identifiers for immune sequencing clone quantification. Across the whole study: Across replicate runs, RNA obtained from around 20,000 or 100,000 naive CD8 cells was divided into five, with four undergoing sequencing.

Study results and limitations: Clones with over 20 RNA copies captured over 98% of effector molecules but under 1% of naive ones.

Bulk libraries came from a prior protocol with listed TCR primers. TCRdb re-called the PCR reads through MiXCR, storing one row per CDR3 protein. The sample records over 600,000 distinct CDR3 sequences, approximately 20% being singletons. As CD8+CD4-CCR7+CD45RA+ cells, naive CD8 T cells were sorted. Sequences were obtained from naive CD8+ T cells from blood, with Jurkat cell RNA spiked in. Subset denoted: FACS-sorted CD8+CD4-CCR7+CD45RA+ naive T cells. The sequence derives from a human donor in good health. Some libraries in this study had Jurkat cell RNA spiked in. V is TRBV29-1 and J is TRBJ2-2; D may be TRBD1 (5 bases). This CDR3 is CSVVLAGKFTGELFF. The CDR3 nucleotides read TGCAGCGTTGTCTTGGCAGGGAAGTTTACCGGGGAGCTGTTTTTT.